Listed here are 24 T cell receptor beta chains from one sample, sequenced in a study of cytomegalovirus exposure and HLA in healthy donors. Researchers ran the PCR with 60 Vbeta and 13 Jbeta primers. TCRdb's copy holds only in-frame clones and misses some; the assay was immunoSEQ multiplex PCR. The sample lists some 200,000 clones, 70% seen once, with 2.6% in the top ten. Sample: PBMCs. These receptors all stem from a man aged 35 to 55 in good health and CMV-seropositive.

The V call is TRBV19, the J call TRBJ2-1; 8 positions agree with TRBD2. V was pared by 3 bases and J by 3 bases, with 10 bases of the junction left unmatched. The CDR3 covers 17 residues. CDR1 and CDR2 from the germline V gene are LNHDA and SQIVND (reference sequence). CDR3 in amino acids: CASSIRSGTPNYNEQFF. As DNA, the CDR3 is TGTGCCAGTAGTATCCGTAGCGGGACCCCAAACTACAATGAGCAGTTCTTC.

The gene calls are TRBV5-8 and TRBJ1-3; D uncertain. The V gene's germline CDR1 is SGHTS and CDR2 YDEGEE. The CDR3 spans 16 residues. Trimming stripped 5 bases from V and 0 bases from J, with 15 bases between. CDR3 amino acids: CASSFAKQSSGNTIYF. CDR3 bases: TGTGCCAGCAGTTTTGCCAAACAGAGCTCTGGAAACACCATATATTTT.

The chain has TRBV7-9 and TRBJ1-1, with D perhaps TRBD1 (5 bases). V was cut by 1 base and J by 1 base, with 19 bases left in between. CDR3 length: 18 residues. Looked up from germline, CDR1 is SEHNR and CDR2 is FQNEAQ (reference sequence). CDR3 DNA sequence: TGTGCCAGCAGCTTAGGTATAGACCAACGGGGGGAGAACACTGAAGCTTTCTTT. This gives the protein CASSLGIDQRGENTEAFF.

The rearrangement links TRBV9 to TRBJ1-1; the D gene is possibly TRBD1 (6 bases). Trimming left V 5 bases short and J 7 bases short, with 18 bases between. This CDR3 is built from 14 residues. CDR1 and CDR2 from the germline V gene are SGDLS and YYNGEE. CDR3: CASRPAGGPGEAFF. The CDR3, as DNA: TGTGCCAGCAGACCAGCGGGGGGGCCGGGTGAAGCTTTCTTT.

CDR3 in amino acids: CASSPRDRGPLSGSGYTF. CDR3 bases: TGTGCCAGCAGTCCCCGGGACAGGGGGCCTCTTAGCGGTAGTGGCTACACCTTC. The V call is TRBV27, the J call TRBJ1-2; 12 nucleotides match TRBD1. Germline loops: CDR1 MNHEY, CDR2 SMNVEV (reference sequence). The CDR3 sequence is 18 residues long. Trimming removed 5 bases from V and 7 bases from J; junction bases left unmatched: 17.

This clone was found a few times. The chain uses TRBV6-6 and TRBJ2-7; perhaps TRBD1 as D (6 bases). CDR1 MNHNY and CDR2 SVGAGI come from the germline V gene (reference sequence). Deletions cut 5 bases from V and 5 bases from J, with 10 bases between. The CDR3 sequence is 12 residues long. This CDR3 is CASSLTGDEQYF. The CDR3 nucleotides read TGTGCCAGCAGTCTGACAGGCGACGAGCAGTACTTC.

This clone was detected once. The chain links TRBV19 to TRBJ2-3; 12 nucleotides line up with TRBD2. In germline, CDR1 is LNHDA, CDR2 SQIVND (reference sequence). The CDR3 contains 16 residues. V shed 8 bases and J 3 bases; nucleotides not matched to a gene: 9. CDR3 bases: TGTGCCAGTTCTAGCGGGGGGGCCAAACTGACAGATACGCAGTATTTT. Translated, it gives CASSSGGAKLTDTQYF. The full variable domain, completed using reference TRBV19 and TRBJ2-3, is DGGITQSPKYLFRKEGQNVTLSCEQNLNHDAMYWYRQDPGQGLRLIYYSQIVNDFQKGDIAEGYSVSREKKESFPLTVTSAQKNPTAFYLCASSSGGAKLTDTQYFGPGTRLTVL.

The chain links TRBV27 to TRBJ1-2; possibly TRBD1 for D (5 bases). Trimming removed 4 bases at V and 2 bases at J, with 8 bases between. The CDR3 runs to 13 residues. Germline CDR1 MNHEY, CDR2 SMNVEV (reference sequence). DNA for the CDR3: TGTGCCAGCAGTTCCAGGGCAAACTATGGCTACACCTTC. This codes for CASSSRANYGYTF.

This clone came up a few times. The J gene is TRBJ2-2, the V gene TRBV4-1; the D gene is possibly TRBD2 (7 bases). CDR1 and CDR2 from the germline V gene are MGHRA and YSYEKL. The CDR3 length is 16 residues. V lost 3 bases, J lost 6 bases, and 17 bases lay in between. The CDR3 sequence: CASSQRGQALSGELFF. The CDR3, as DNA: TGCGCCAGCAGCCAGCGGGGGCAGGCTTTGTCCGGGGAGCTGTTTTTT.

The V gene is TRBV14, the J gene TRBJ1-3; D remains unclear. V was cut by 4 bases and J by 2 bases, with 6 bases left in between. The CDR3 extends over 13 amino acids. Germline loops: CDR1 SGHDN, CDR2 FVKESK. The CDR3 bases are TGTGCCAGCAGCCCCTTTGCTGGAAACACCATATATTTT. It is translated as CASSPFAGNTIYF.

This chain links TRBV5-4 with TRBJ2-1; 8 positions agree with TRBD1. Germline V lookup: CDR1 SGHNT, CDR2 YYREEE (reference sequence). With V trimmed by 4 bases and J by 14 bases, 8 bases remained unmatched. The CDR3 has 12 residues. As DNA, the CDR3 is TGTGCCAGCAGCAATGGACAGGGTGGGGAGTTCTTC. Translated: CASSNGQGGEFF.

CDR3 in amino acids: CASSLIGTGVHEQYF. DNA of the CDR3: TGTGCCAGCAGTTTAATTGGGACAGGGGTCCACGAGCAGTACTTC. J is TRBJ2-7 and V is TRBV27; 10 bases map to TRBD1. The V gene's germline CDR1 is MNHEY and CDR2 SMNVEV (reference sequence). The CDR3 has 15 amino acids. The ends lost 2 bases at V and 5 bases at J; junction bases unmatched: 6.

This clone was seen once. The V and J genes are TRBV19 and TRBJ2-2, with 7 bases identical to TRBD1. J gave up 1 base and V 9 bases, and 8 bases lay outside the gene matches. From germline, CDR1 is LNHDA and CDR2 SQIVND (reference sequence). This CDR3 contains 15 residues. This CDR3 is CASSRDRENTGELFF. CDR3 sequence (DNA): TGTGCCAGCTCCCGGGACAGAGAGAACACCGGGGAGCTGTTTTTT.

This rearrangement joins TRBV4-1 to TRBJ2-7; D might be TRBD1 (7 bases). The length of the CDR3 is 15 residues. CDR1 is MGHRA, CDR2 YSYEKL, per germline. Trimming took 0 bases from V and 7 from J, leaving 16 bases between them. CDR3 nucleotide sequence: TGCGCCAGCAGCCAAGAGGGCAGGGGGGTAGGGGAGCAGTACTTC. Residues: CASSQEGRGVGEQYF.

The chain uses TRBV6-1 and TRBJ2-5; D is possibly TRBD2 (6 bases). Trimming left V 2 bases short and J 4 bases short, with 11 bases between. Germline CDR1 and CDR2: MNHNS and SASEGT. The CDR3 runs to 14 residues. In DNA, the CDR3 is TGTGCCAGCAGTGAAATCTCGACTAGAGAGACCCAGTACTTC. Translated: CASSEISTRETQYF.

V is TRBV28 and J is TRBJ1-5; D remains ambiguous. V gave up 7 bases and J gave up 5 bases, with 18 bases separating them. The CDR3 sequence is 15 residues long. CDR1 MDHEN and CDR2 SYDVKM come from the germline V gene. The chain's CDR3 is CASTVTLQEYQPQHF. CDR3 nucleotide sequence: TGTGCCAGCACCGTTACGCTGCAAGAGTATCAGCCCCAGCATTTT.

The chain uses TRBV6-1 and TRBJ2-6; D call uncertain. Trimming stripped 3 bases from V and 12 bases from J, with 9 bases between. This CDR3 is built from 12 residues. In germline, CDR1 is MNHNS, CDR2 SASEGT. CDR3 DNA sequence: TGTGCCAGCAGTGACGTCCCCCGCGTCCTGACTTTC. It codes for CASSDVPRVLTF.

V is TRBV15 and J is TRBJ1-5; 8 bases map to TRBD1. The germline gives CDR1 LNHNV, CDR2 YYDKDF (reference sequence). This CDR3 contains 15 residues. J was trimmed by 5 bases and V by 0 bases; bases with no gene match: 3. CDR3 in amino acids: CATSRDPGGDQPQHF. The CDR3 DNA follows: TGTGCCACCAGCAGAGATCCAGGGGGCGATCAGCCCCAGCATTTT.

This clone was picked up a small number of times. The rearrangement uses TRBV6-6 and TRBJ1-3, with 7 bases lining up with TRBD1. Trimming removed 10 bases from V and 1 base from J; junction bases left unmatched: 7. The germline V gene encodes CDR1 MNHNY and CDR2 SVGAGI (reference sequence). The CDR3 is made up of 14 amino acids. CDR3 in amino acids: CATDRDRSGNTIYF. In nucleotides, the CDR3 is TGTGCCACCGACCGGGACAGATCTGGAAACACCATATATTTT.

This sequence joins TRBV6-6 and TRBJ2-7; tentatively, D is TRBD2 (6 bases). V lost 5 bases and J 8 bases, leaving 16 bases between the germline ends. CDR1 and CDR2 (germline): MNHNY, SVGAGI (reference sequence). The CDR3 covers 13 residues. The CDR3: CASSARRGEQQYF. CDR3 in DNA: TGTGCCAGCAGTGCCCGGCGCGGGGAACAGCAGTACTTC.

This chain uses TRBV2 with TRBJ1-4; unclear D gene. V was shortened by 4 bases and J by 8 bases, with 5 bases between the two germline ends. CDR1 and CDR2 from the germline V gene are SNHLY and FYNNEI. This CDR3 has 11 amino acids. Written as DNA, the CDR3 is TGTGCCAGCAGTGTGCGAGAAAAACTGTTTTTT. Its protein product is CASSVREKLFF.

The CDR3 DNA reads TGTGCCAGCAGCTTAAAGTCTAGCGGGGGGGCAGAGACCCAGTACTTC. Translating gives CASSLKSSGGAETQYF. V is TRBV7-2 and J is TRBJ2-5; 12 bases are a match to TRBD2. Germline-derived CDR1 and CDR2 are SGHTA and FQGNSA. V lost 2 bases to trimming and J lost 4 bases; unmatched junction nucleotides: 5. The CDR3 consists of 16 residues. Filled out from reference TRBV7-2 and TRBJ2-5, the complete variable domain reads GAGVSQSPSNKVTEKGKDVELRCDPISGHTALYWYRQSLGQGLEFLIYFQGNSAPDKSGLPSDRFSAERTGGSVSTLTIQRTQQEDSAVYLCASSLKSSGGAETQYFGPGTRLLVL.

This clone was observed a handful of times. This chain connects TRBV5-6 to TRBJ2-5, with 7 bases identical to TRBD2. The J call is uncertain, as TRBJ2-7 better fits the DNA end. The CDR3 extends over 14 amino acids. The germline V gene has CDR1 SGHDT and CDR2 YYEEEE. CDR3 residues: CASSLVRGVYEQYF. CDR3 in DNA: TGTGCCAGCAGCTTGGTTCGGGGGGTCTACGAGCAGTACTTC.

The V call is TRBV10-1, the J call TRBJ2-3; 13 bases fit TRBD2. The CDR3 runs 16 residues. Germline-derived CDR1 and CDR2 are WNHNN and SYGVQD (reference sequence). V shed 2 bases and J 6 bases; nucleotides not matched to a gene: 5. CDR3 protein: CASSEKGLAGQDTQYF. The CDR3 nucleotides read TGCGCCAGCAGTGAGAAGGGACTAGCGGGGCAGGATACGCAGTATTTT.